Described below is a single T cell receptor (beta chain) sequence and its context. The antigen is unknown. The sample is drawn from a study of cytomegalovirus exposure and HLA in healthy donors. Per the germline V gene, CDR1 is SGHNT and CDR2 is YYREEE (reference sequence). V gave up 2 bases and J gave up 3 bases, with 11 bases separating them. The length of the CDR3 is 14 residues. Amplification used 60 Vbeta primers and 13 Jbeta primers. The assay was immunoSEQ multiplex PCR, and TCRdb's table has in-frame clones only and misses some. Found here are 150,000 to 200,000 clones, 80% of them singletons; the top ten hold about a tenth. General study points: The only immune exposure information that was available was CMV serostatus.

This clonotype was sampled from a man aged 18 to 30 in good health and CMV-seropositive. The gene calls are TRBV5-4 and TRBJ1-2; D gene ambiguous. Specimen: PBMCs. The CDR3 DNA sequence: TGTGCCAGCAGCTTTAATGGAGGTTACTATGGCTACACCTTC. Encoded protein: CASSFNGGYYGYTF.